This T cell receptor (beta chain) appears in the sequencing data of a study of blood T cells in healthy people across ages (dated by TCRdb to between 2014 and 2016). Notes on the research overall: Template switching captured roughly one uniquely barcoded TCR beta cDNA molecule per two T cells in model experiments. Using deep sequencing normalized with unique cDNA molecular identifiers, the study measured how TCR beta repertoire diversity changes with age. Four age groups were formed from the donors: young (average approximately 15 years), middle-aged (more than 35), aged (approximately 60) and long-lived (around 82). To avoid experimental bias, donors of different ages were randomly spread across the sequencing lanes. For two donors (one aged 18 to 30 and one aged 80 or older), the study analyzed two additional independent replicas of 1 million unique cDNA reads from the same blood draw. Beyond this particular receptor, the publication reports: Compared with the aged group, the long-lived group had more naive CD4+ T cells, fewer expanded clones and increased TCR diversity, a pattern suggesting age selection. There was a strong correlation between observed TCR beta diversity and the percentage of naive T cells measured by flow cytometry. Donor CMV infection status was unknown, potentially confounding age-related changes in expanded clonotypes. Estimates of total diversity based on one million sequenced T cells were considered lower bounds and underestimates. Bulk unsorted PBMC profiling prevented conclusive comparison of naive and antigen-experienced compartments. Observed TCR beta diversity per million T cells fell roughly linearly with age, and a significant reduction was already apparent by age approximately 40.

Per the germline V gene, MDHEN is the CDR1 and SYDVKM is the CDR2. Spanning cysteine to phenylalanine, the CDR3 consists of 14 amino acids. The only DNA kept is the CDR3, 42 bases in frame from the first base. Donors were a few dozen systemically healthy Caucasian individuals from Russia aged 6 to 90 years. About 9.8 milliliters of peripheral blood were drawn from each donor into EDTA-treated Vacutainer tubes. PBMCs were isolated by Ficoll-Paque density-gradient centrifugation, with at least 6 million obtained per sample. Total RNA was extracted from PBMCs with Trizol reagent, with at least 5 micrograms obtained per sample. For every donor, an aliquot of PBMCs went through flow cytometry to measure the percentages of naive CD45RAhigh/CD27high T cells. The table lists this clonotype with a few counts. No cognate antigen has been identified for it. Base qualities were left out, and no much larger clone turns up one base away.

The method was 5' RACE. Sequencer: Illumina HiSeq 2500. The second PCR ran for about 7 to 11 cycles and used a J-beta primer mix along with a sample-barcoded 5' primer. A template-switch 5' adaptor carrying 12 random nucleotides introduced a unique molecular identifier onto each TCR beta cDNA molecule. Each sample yielded at least 3 million CDR3-containing paired-end reads. First-strand cDNA was synthesized from all RNA with the Mint cDNA synthesis kit, primed by a TRBC-specific oligonucleotide. Following uracil-DNA glycosylase treatment, a first 18-cycle PCR with universal primers M1SS and BC2_uni_R was performed on all cDNA. As for the original processing: For normalization, 1 million high-quality reads were randomly selected from each sample, with every read carrying a distinct molecular identifier. Reads sharing molecular identifiers were discarded rather than binned into consensus sequences. MiTCR, run with a Q25 quality threshold and the strictest error-elimination algorithm, handled CDR3 identification, clonotype clustering and error correction. A nonparametric unseen species model with Euler transformation was used to estimate a lower bound on total TCR beta diversity. TCRdb applied fastp at Q25 and MiXCR to the public reads, then kept only in-frame beta chains. All rows with the same CDR3 protein become a single entry with the most common DNA and genes. It is TCRdb's table, rather than the study itself, that gives the V and J calls and clone size. Recorded for this sample are 1.5 million to 2 million distinct CDR3 sequences; about 50% of them occurred a single time. The ten largest clones take up less than 2.5% of the sample.

The source material was blood. The source of this sequence is a woman aged 40 to 49 in good health. The chain joins TRBV28 to TRBJ2-5; possibly the D gene is TRBD1, per 6 matching bases. The J call may not be correct, given that the DNA end is closer to TRBJ2-7. The CDR3 reads CASSWPGHLYEQYF. Here is the DNA: TGTGCCAGCAGCTGGCCGGGACACCTCTACGAGCAGTACTTC.